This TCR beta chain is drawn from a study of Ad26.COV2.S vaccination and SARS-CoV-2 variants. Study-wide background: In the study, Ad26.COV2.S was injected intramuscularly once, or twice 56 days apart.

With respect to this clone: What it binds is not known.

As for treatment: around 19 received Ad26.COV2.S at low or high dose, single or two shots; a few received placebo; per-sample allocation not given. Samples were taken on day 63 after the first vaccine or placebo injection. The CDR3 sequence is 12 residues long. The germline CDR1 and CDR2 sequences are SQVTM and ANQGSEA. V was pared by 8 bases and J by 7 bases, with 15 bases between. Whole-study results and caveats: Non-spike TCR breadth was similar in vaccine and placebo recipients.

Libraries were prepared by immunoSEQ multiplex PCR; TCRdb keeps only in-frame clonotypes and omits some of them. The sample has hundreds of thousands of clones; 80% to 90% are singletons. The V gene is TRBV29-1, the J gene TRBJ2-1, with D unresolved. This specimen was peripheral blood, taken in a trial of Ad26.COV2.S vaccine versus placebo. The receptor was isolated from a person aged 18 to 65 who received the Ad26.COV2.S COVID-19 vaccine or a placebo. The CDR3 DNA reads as TGCAGCACCCAAAGGGCGCGGAATGAGCAGTTCTTC. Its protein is CSTQRARNEQFF.